The T cell receptor (beta chain) under discussion was sequenced for a study of blood T cell repertoires in COVID-19. About the research overall: In each case, the material was cDNA or gDNA derived from T cells, B-cell-depleted T cells, or PBMCs.

Generated by immunoSEQ multiplex PCR, the TCRdb table keeps only in-frame clones and is missing some. The table records around 120,000 clones, 75% to 90% of them present only once. In germline, CDR1 is MNHEY, CDR2 SVGAGI. The length of the CDR3 is 15 residues. After removal of 5 bases from V and 1 base from J, the junction contained 8 bases not matched to a gene. Sequenced sample: peripheral blood. The chain couples TRBV6-5 to TRBJ2-7; TRBD1 agrees at 7 bases. The sequence was collected from a human donor in a cohort sampled during active COVID-19. CDR3 protein: CASSRIKGQSYEQYF. As DNA, the CDR3 is TGTGCCAGCAGTCGGATAAAGGGACAGTCCTACGAGCAGTACTTC.